This is a list of T cell receptor beta chains from one sample in a study of OX40 agonist ivuxolimab in advanced cancers. Sequencing was performed with immunoSEQ multiplex PCR; in TCRdb, only in-frame clones are kept and a portion is missing. The repertoire holds about 21,000 clones, 85% to 90% seen once, with roughly a tenth in the top ten. The sequencing used CD4+ or CD8+ T cells sorted from blood, collected in a trial of the OX40 agonist ivuxolimab. Source of these receptors: an adult with an advanced solid tumor such as melanoma, head and neck, liver or kidney cancer. Each CDR3 is given with its conserved first and last residue.

J,V,CDR3
TRBJ2-7,TRBV5-4,CASSAAGTGEREQYF
TRBJ1-1,TRBV27,CASSLSGPAAEAFF
TRBJ2-2,TRBV7-8,CASSLVGVVTGELFF
TRBJ2-7,TRBV30,CACERTLSYEQYF
TRBJ2-7,TRBV13,CASSLRGHYEQYF
TRBJ2-1,TRBV7-6,CASSLIQGPNEQFF
TRBJ1-4,TRBV6-1,CAIRTGRGEKLFF
TRBJ1-2,TRBV9,CASSVGVAGRDGYTF
TRBJ1-2,TRBV5-6,CASREGTTGPYGYTF
TRBJ1-5,TRBV6-1,CASTPLGVVNQPQHF
TRBJ2-1,TRBV27,CASSIGTTYNEQFF
TRBJ1-1,TRBV7-9,CASSPAPIRAAFF
TRBJ2-7,TRBV30,CAWSVWGSIYEQYF
TRBJ1-1,TRBV5-1,CASSLGENTEAFF
TRBJ2-7,TRBV6-5,CASSYSWGNSYEQYF
TRBJ1-6,TRBV15,CATSRVMGPDSPLHF
TRBJ2-3,TRBV7-9,CASSLGPRGALDTQYF
TRBJ2-7,TRBV27,CASSASTGGHEQYF
TRBJ2-7,TRBV7-6,CASSLLAGDHEQYF
TRBJ1-2,TRBV29-1,CSVERSVNYGYTF
TRBJ2-2,TRBV7-8,CASSEGVVGTGELFF
TRBJ2-7,TRBV28,CASSLTGGGGEQYF
TRBJ2-3,TRBV11-2,CASSHRGRGQTDTQYF
TRBJ2-5,TRBV14,CASSPGQGSLETQYF
TRBJ2-7,TRBV5-5,CASSTSGAGYEQYF
TRBJ1-4,TRBV5-1,CASSLYSGAPSGPGANEKLFF
TRBJ2-7,TRBV27,CASSFGQGPREQYF
TRBJ2-2,TRBV27,CASSLGSGELFF
TRBJ2-1,TRBV5-1,CASSPDGSSYNEQFF
TRBJ2-3,TRBV4-1,CASSQVPAGAPDTQYF
TRBJ1-2,TRBV5-1,CASSLARRDYGYTF
TRBJ2-1,TRBV30,CACWTSGTGFEQFF
TRBJ1-4,TRBV7-9,CASSPLMDEKLFF
TRBJ2-7,TRBV29-1,CSVETDRPYEQYF
TRBJ2-3,TRBV7-2,CASSLGGAGVLADTQYF
TRBJ2-5,TRBV7-2,CASSLGTFRLQETQYF
TRBJ2-5,TRBV25-1,CASREFGGSGSWRETQYF